The clone carrying this TCR beta chain has a single count. What it recognizes is unknown. This record belongs to a study of PD-L1 blockade in urothelial cancer. As for the study in general: Blood underwent analysis 3 weeks (second dose) and 6 weeks after treatment began. Findings of the study overall: More expansion of tumor-associated blood clones, seen at 3 weeks, marked durable-benefit patients.

Generated by immunoSEQ multiplex PCR, the TCRdb table keeps only in-frame clones and is missing some. The repertoire includes tens of thousands of clones, around 85% of them detected once, and about 2% sits in the top ten. Time point indicated: peripheral blood 6 weeks after treatment start. Pretreatment and on-treatment samples were taken, numbering 1 to 8 per patient. The sequences come from PBMCs, collected around atezolizumab (anti-PD-L1) treatment. This TCR came from a man aged 45-65 years with urothelial cancer.

This CDR3 reads CASSSSGTGRGLGTDTQYF. The CDR3 DNA reads TGTGCCAGCAGCTCCTCCGGGACAGGGAGGGGTCTCGGCACAGATACGCAGTATTTT. J is TRBJ2-3 and V is TRBV7-9; TRBD1 matches 9 bases. Germline assignment: CDR1 SEHNR and CDR2 FQNEAQ (reference sequence). With V trimmed by 4 bases and J by 1 base, 15 bases remained unmatched. The CDR3 spans 19 residues.